A single sample is the source of the 30 T cell receptor beta chains below, sequenced in a study of PD-L1 blockade in urothelial cancer. As for time point: peripheral blood 6 weeks after treatment start. Clones were read by immunoSEQ multiplex PCR, and TCRdb kept only the in-frame ones, dropping some. The table records about 120,000 clones, roughly 86% of them present only once. The material was PBMCs, obtained around atezolizumab (anti-PD-L1) treatment. These receptors originate from a man aged 45 to 65 with urothelial cancer.

Written as DNA, the CDR3 is TGTGCCAGCAGCTTGGGATTGAGCCTGAACACTGAAGCTTTCTTT. Translation gives CASSLGLSLNTEAFF. The chain couples TRBV5-5 to TRBJ1-1; D is ambiguous. V was pared by 0 bases and J by 0 bases, with 9 bases between. Germline V CDR1 and CDR2: SGHKS, YYEKEE (reference sequence). This CDR3 is built from 15 residues.

The chain couples TRBV5-6 to TRBJ2-7; TRBD2 matches 15 bases. Germline V gives CDR1 SGHDT, CDR2 YYEEEE. The CDR3 runs 16 residues. With 4 bases clipped from V and 6 bases from J, the junction kept 8 bases outside the gene matches. CDR3 amino acids: CASSVDWGLAGGEQYF. The DNA of the CDR3 is TGTGCCAGCAGCGTCGACTGGGGACTAGCGGGAGGCGAGCAGTACTTC.

A few counts support this clone. The chain couples TRBV7-3 to TRBJ2-3; 13 bases agree with TRBD2. Unmatched junction bases numbered 7, after V lost 5 bases and J lost 5 bases. This CDR3 region has 16 residues. Germline V gene data show CDR1 as SGHTA and CDR2 as FQGTGA. CDR3 in amino acids: CASSQIRTSGRDTQYF. The CDR3 nucleotides are TGTGCCAGCAGCCAAATAAGGACTAGCGGGAGAGATACGCAGTATTTT. The full variable domain, in which reference TRBV7-3 and TRBJ2-3 provide the parts outside the CDR3, is GAGVSQTPSNKVTEKGKYVELRCDPISGHTALYWYRQSLGQGPEFLIYFQGTGAADDSGLPNDRFFAVRPEGSVSTLKIQRTERGDSAVYLCASSQIRTSGRDTQYFGPGTRLTVL.

This clone is a singleton in its sample. The V call is TRBV28, the J call TRBJ2-1; the D gene is possibly TRBD1 (6 bases). V shed 5 bases and J shed 7 bases, with 9 bases lying between them. Germline V lookup: CDR1 MDHEN, CDR2 SYDVKM. The CDR3 is made up of 12 amino acids. The CDR3 loop reads CASSTQGNEQFF. The CDR3 DNA reads as TGTGCCAGCAGTACACAGGGAAATGAGCAGTTCTTC.

This clone was seen just once. The V call is TRBV6-6, the J call TRBJ2-5, with 11 bases lining up with TRBD2. In germline, CDR1 is MNHNY, CDR2 SVGAGI (reference sequence). The CDR3 is 14 residues long. Trimming removed 5 bases from V and 2 bases from J; junction bases left unmatched: 1. The CDR3 sequence: CASSRTSGQETQYF. The CDR3 DNA is TGTGCCAGCAGTCGGACTAGCGGGCAAGAGACCCAGTACTTC.

The CDR3 spells CASSLTGGYGYTF. For the CDR3, the DNA is TGTGCCAGCAGTCTAACAGGGGGCTATGGCTACACCTTC. The chain links TRBV28 to TRBJ1-2, with 8 positions matching TRBD1. The length of the CDR3 is 13 residues. From germline, CDR1 is MDHEN and CDR2 SYDVKM. V lost 5 bases to trimming and J lost 4 bases; unmatched junction nucleotides: 3.

This clone was found once. The chain uses TRBV18 and TRBJ2-7; D may be TRBD2 (6 bases). V lost 3 bases, J lost 0 bases, and 15 bases lay in between. This CDR3 has 16 residues. Germline values: CDR1 KGHSH, CDR2 LQKENI. The CDR3 DNA follows: TGTGCCAGCTCACCGCAGCTAGCGATGAGCTCCTACGAGCAGTACTTC. Protein sequence: CASSPQLAMSSYEQYF.

The J gene is TRBJ2-1, the V gene TRBV7-9; D is uncertain. This CDR3 comprises 13 residues. V was clipped by 5 bases and J by 8 bases, with 13 bases between them. The germline gives CDR1 SEHNR, CDR2 FQNEAQ (reference sequence). The CDR3 loop is CASSPSSVDEQFF. Here the CDR3 DNA reads TGTGCCAGCAGCCCCTCATCGGTCGATGAGCAGTTCTTC.

This clone has more than one count but fewer than ten. The rearrangement uses TRBV20-1 and TRBJ2-1; perhaps TRBD1 as D (5 bases). V lost 3 bases to trimming and J lost 11 bases, with 11 bases between them. Germline assignment: CDR1 DFQATT and CDR2 SNEGSKA (reference sequence). The CDR3 spans 11 residues. CDR3 protein: CSASSDIQQFF. CDR3 sequence (DNA): TGCAGTGCTAGTTCGGACATCCAGCAGTTCTTC.

The genes are TRBV18 and TRBJ2-3; 11 positions match TRBD1. V was clipped by 1 base and J by 6 bases; unmatched bases: 6. The CDR3 is made up of 16 amino acids. CDR1 and CDR2 (germline): KGHSH, LQKENI. CDR3 DNA sequence: TGTGCCAGCTCACCACGGACAGGGGGCGCTTCGGATACGCAGTATTTT. It encodes CASSPRTGGASDTQYF.

The CDR3: CASSQEGAGSNQPQHF. The CDR3 DNA follows: TGTGCCAGCAGCCAAGAAGGTGCGGGCAGCAATCAGCCCCAGCATTTT. The rearrangement links TRBV4-2 to TRBJ1-5; D gene unclear. The V end lost 0 bases, the J end lost 1 base, and 10 bases lay between the germline ends. There are 16 residues in the CDR3. Germline V lookup: CDR1 LGHNA, CDR2 YNFKEQ.

The rearrangement uses TRBV7-2 and TRBJ2-3, with TRBD2 matching over 10 bases. CDR3 size: 16 residues. Trimming cost V 5 bases and J 3 bases; bases outside gene matches: 8. The germline CDR1 and CDR2 sequences are SGHTA and FQGNSA. CDR3: CASSPSGRVGTDTQYF. Written as DNA, the CDR3 is TGTGCCAGCAGCCCTAGCGGGAGAGTGGGGACAGATACGCAGTATTTT. The full variable domain, completed using reference TRBV7-2 and TRBJ2-3, is GAGVSQSPSNKVTEKGKDVELRCDPISGHTALYWYRQSLGQGLEFLIYFQGNSAPDKSGLPSDRFSAERTGGSVSTLTIQRTQQEDSAVYLCASSPSGRVGTDTQYFGPGTRLTVL.

The rearrangement uses TRBV4-2 and TRBJ1-4, with a tentative D call TRBD1 (6 bases). Germline CDR1 LGHNA, CDR2 YNFKEQ. Trimming took off 4 bases at V and 8 bases at J, with 17 bases between the two ends. CDR3 size: 15 residues. CDR3 residues: CASSPLNRVAEKLFF. DNA of the CDR3: TGTGCCAGCAGCCCCCTCAACAGGGTGGCGGAAAAACTGTTTTTT.

The chain is built from TRBV7-9 and TRBJ2-7, with 7 bases matching TRBD1. Trimming at V came to 7 bases and at J to 0 bases, leaving 3 bases not matched to a gene. Per the germline V gene, CDR1 is SEHNR and CDR2 is FQNEAQ (reference sequence). CDR3 length equals 13 residues. The CDR3 DNA reads as TGTGCCAGCACGACAGGGCTCTCCTACGAGCAGTACTTC. Protein product: CASTTGLSYEQYF.

The rearrangement links TRBV7-8 to TRBJ1-1; D may be TRBD1 (5 bases). Germline V gives CDR1 SGHVS, CDR2 FQNEAQ. The V end was cut by 6 bases, the J end by 1 base, with 12 bases between. The CDR3 length is 14 residues. This CDR3 reads CASRISQGNTEAFF. The CDR3 coding sequence is TGTGCCAGCAGAATATCTCAGGGGAACACTGAAGCTTTCTTT.

The J gene is TRBJ2-3, the V gene TRBV19; maybe TRBD1 (6 bases). Trimming removed 3 bases from V and 1 base from J, with 8 bases in between. This CDR3 has 14 residues. Looked up from germline, CDR1 is LNHDA and CDR2 is SQIVND (reference sequence). In DNA form, the CDR3 reads TGTGCCAGTAGTATTTCAGGGGGCACAGATACGCAGTATTTT. Its translation is CASSISGGTDTQYF.

The chain has TRBV28 and TRBJ1-4; D unresolved. Germline loops: CDR1 MDHEN, CDR2 SYDVKM. The CDR3 is 13 amino acids. V gave up 4 bases and J gave up 8 bases, with 11 bases separating them. The CDR3 here is CASSSGYLEKLFF. CDR3 in DNA: TGTGCCAGCAGTTCCGGGTATTTGGAAAAACTGTTTTTT.

This clone was seen a handful of times. The V and J genes are TRBV19 and TRBJ1-1; D perhaps matches TRBD1 (6 bases). V lost 5 bases and J lost 0, with 13 bases in between. This CDR3 comprises 15 residues. Germline-derived CDR1 and CDR2 are LNHDA and SQIVND (reference sequence). The CDR3 DNA reads TGTGCCAGTAGTCGAAAAGGGGGAGTGAACACTGAAGCTTTCTTT. Its translation: CASSRKGGVNTEAFF.

CDR3 sequence (DNA): TGTGCCAGCAGTTTCGGACAGCCCAATTCACCCCTCCACTTT. Its protein is CASSFGQPNSPLHF. This rearrangement joins TRBV27 to TRBJ1-6; possible D gene TRBD1, 6 bases. Germline-derived CDR1 and CDR2 are MNHEY and SMNVEV (reference sequence). Between the trimmed V and J ends, which lost 3 bases and 7 bases, there was a span of 10 bases. This CDR3 spans 14 amino acids.

The rearrangement joins TRBV11-2 to TRBJ2-5; D gene unclear. Trimming stripped 5 bases from V and 5 bases from J, with 6 bases between. There are 11 residues in the CDR3. Germline V gives CDR1 SGHAT, CDR2 FQNNGV. CDR3 nucleotides: TGTGCCAGCAGCCAGGTGGAGACCCAGTACTTC. Translating it yields CASSQVETQYF.

The chain uses TRBV28 and TRBJ1-5; tentatively, D is TRBD1 (6 bases). The CDR3 has 17 residues. Trimming removed 5 bases from V and 2 bases from J, with 19 bases in between. The germline V gene encodes CDR1 MDHEN and CDR2 SYDVKM. CDR3 sequence: CASSPSKVAGGNQPQHF. CDR3 nucleotide sequence: TGTGCCAGCAGTCCCAGTAAGGTGGCAGGGGGCAATCAGCCCCAGCATTTT.

This sequence joins TRBV2 and TRBJ1-2; D not resolved. The CDR3 runs 15 residues. From germline, CDR1 is SNHLY and CDR2 FYNNEI. V lost 6 bases to trimming and J lost 5 bases, with 19 bases between them. CDR3 loop: CASSPLAAHGYGYTF. CDR3 bases: TGTGCCAGCAGCCCCCTAGCAGCACATGGATATGGCTACACCTTC. Combining the CDR3 with reference TRBV2 and TRBJ1-2 gives the whole variable domain EPEVTQTPSHQVTQMGQEVILRCVPISNHLYFYWYRQILGQKVEFLVSFYNNEISEKSEIFDDQFSVERPDGSNFTLKIRSTKLEDSAMYFCASSPLAAHGYGYTFGSGTRLTVV.

The CDR3 coding sequence is TGTGCCAGCAGTTTAATACAGGGGAATGGCTACACCTTC. Its translation: CASSLIQGNGYTF. The chain carries TRBV6-6 and TRBJ1-2; 7 bases align to TRBD1. J was trimmed by 6 bases and V by 4 bases; bases with no gene match: 5. The CDR3 is 13 amino acids. The germline V gene has CDR1 MNHNY and CDR2 SVGAGI (reference sequence).

This chain uses TRBV11-2 with TRBJ1-4, with a weak D call TRBD1 (6 bases). Trimming stripped 5 bases from V and 5 bases from J, with 15 bases between. From germline, CDR1 is SGHAT and CDR2 FQNNGV. This CDR3 spans 15 amino acids. The CDR3 sequence is CASSGWTEPNEKLFF. In DNA form, the CDR3 reads TGTGCCAGCAGCGGCTGGACAGAACCCAATGAAAAACTGTTTTTT.

The V and J genes are TRBV7-3 and TRBJ2-1; 10 bases match TRBD2. The J segment lost 5 bases and the V segment lost 3 bases, leaving 16 bases of the junction unmatched. The CDR3 consists of 19 residues. Germline V lookup: CDR1 SGHTA, CDR2 FQGTGA. CDR3: CASSFRLLTTGTSDNEQFF. The DNA of the CDR3 is TGTGCCAGCAGCTTCAGATTACTTACCACCGGGACTAGCGACAATGAGCAGTTCTTC.

With regard to this clone: Distinct nucleotide sequences in the sample also encode this CDR3. The gene calls are TRBV7-3 and TRBJ2-3; TRBD1 matches 8 bases. In germline, CDR1 is SGHTA, CDR2 FQGTGA. Trimming took 6 bases from V and 1 from J; bases not matched to a gene: 3. The CDR3 contains 14 residues. CDR3 DNA: TGTGCCAGCAGTTTGACAGGGGGCACAGATACGCAGTATTTT. Residues: CASSLTGGTDTQYF.

This clone appeared once. The rearrangement uses TRBV18 and TRBJ2-4; the D gene is possibly TRBD2 (5 bases). Trimming took 8 bases from V and 0 from J, leaving 11 bases between them. Germline loops: CDR1 KGHSH, CDR2 LQKENI. The CDR3 is 14 residues long. The CDR3 DNA follows: TGTGCCAGCACCACTGGACTAGCCAAAAACATTCAGTACTTC. It is translated as CASTTGLAKNIQYF.

The chain uses TRBV7-3 and TRBJ1-6; a possible D gene is TRBD1 (6 bases). Trimming took 9 bases from V and 10 from J, leaving 10 bases between them. Germline V gives CDR1 SGHTA, CDR2 FQGTGA. The CDR3 extends over 11 amino acids. The CDR3 sequence: CARGGASPLHF. The CDR3, as DNA: TGTGCCAGGGGGGGGGCCTCACCCCTCCACTTT.

The chain combines TRBV18 with TRBJ1-3; D remains unclear. The CDR3 covers 14 residues. Germline V gene lookup returns CDR1 KGHSH and CDR2 LQKENI. Trimming took off 2 bases at V and 2 bases at J, with 7 bases between the two ends. In DNA form, the CDR3 reads TGTGCCAGCTCACCAGAGATGGCTGGAAACACCATATATTTT. Translating gives CASSPEMAGNTIYF.

This chain joins TRBV19 and TRBJ2-3, with D perhaps TRBD1 (6 bases). CDR3 length equals 11 residues. The germline V gene encodes CDR1 LNHDA and CDR2 SQIVND (reference sequence). V lost 7 bases to trimming and J lost 6 bases, with 8 bases between them. The CDR3 sequence is CASIRGDTQYF. Written as DNA, the CDR3 is TGTGCCAGTATTAGGGGGGATACGCAGTATTTT.